These 18 T cell receptor beta chains originate from one sample sequenced in a study of OX40 agonist ivuxolimab in advanced cancers. Here immunoSEQ multiplex PCR was the method, and the copy in TCRdb shows in-frame clones only, minus some. The sample records tens of thousands of clones, roughly nine tenths being singletons. The sample was CD4+ or CD8+ T cells sorted from blood, taken in a trial of the OX40 agonist ivuxolimab. These receptors were taken from an adult with an advanced solid tumor such as melanoma, head and neck, liver or kidney cancer.

This clone was recorded a few times. This chain connects TRBV7-9 to TRBJ1-4, with unresolved D. V was trimmed by 5 bases and J by 7 bases, leaving 14 bases between them. CDR1 is SEHNR and CDR2 is FQNEAQ in the germline V gene (reference sequence). This CDR3 region has 14 residues. The CDR3 DNA sequence: TGTGCCAGCAGCGAAGGATCGGGTTTTGAAAAACTGTTTTTT. Translated: CASSEGSGFEKLFF.

The chain carries TRBV19 and TRBJ1-5; unclear D gene. CDR1 and CDR2 from the germline V gene are LNHDA and SQIVND (reference sequence). Trimming stripped 1 base from V and 0 bases from J, with 10 bases between. The CDR3 has 16 residues. The CDR3 sequence is CASSIAERNSNQPQHF. CDR3 in DNA: TGTGCCAGTAGTATAGCAGAAAGGAATAGCAATCAGCCCCAGCATTTT. The whole variable domain, filled in from reference TRBV19 and TRBJ1-5, reads DGGITQSPKYLFRKEGQNVTLSCEQNLNHDAMYWYRQDPGQGLRLIYYSQIVNDFQKGDIAEGYSVSREKKESFPLTVTSAQKNPTAFYLCASSIAERNSNQPQHFGDGTRLSIL.

The chain carries TRBV7-3 and TRBJ2-7; D might be TRBD1 or TRBD2, each matching 5 bases. The CDR3 totals 13 residues. V was trimmed by 4 bases and J by 6 bases, leaving 13 bases between them. Germline-derived CDR1 and CDR2 are SGHTA and FQGTGA. CDR3 bases: TGTGCCAGCAGCTCAGGGTTAGAGGGCGAGCAGTACTTC. It specifies CASSSGLEGEQYF.

The chain uses TRBV6-5 and TRBJ2-5; D gene uncertain. Germline CDR1 and CDR2: MNHEY and SVGAGI. V gave up 0 bases and J gave up 2 bases, with 7 bases separating them. CDR3 length: 14 amino acids. The CDR3 nucleotides are TGTGCCAGCAGTTACTCCCAGGTTCAAGAGACCCAGTACTTC. It specifies CASSYSQVQETQYF.

CDR3 nucleotides: TGTGCCAGCAGCTCCCCCGGGACTTACACCGGGGAGCTGTTTTTT. As protein: CASSSPGTYTGELFF. V usage is TRBV6-5 and J usage is TRBJ2-2; possibly TRBD2 for D (6 bases). Germline lookup yields CDR1 MNHEY and CDR2 SVGAGI. The V end lost 6 bases, the J end lost 3 bases, and 14 bases lay between the germline ends. The CDR3 has 15 amino acids.

This clone was detected a few times. The V call is TRBV5-4, the J call TRBJ1-4, with D hard to call. This CDR3 has 13 amino acids. Germline CDR1 is SGHNT and CDR2 is YYREEE (reference sequence). The germline V and J ends were trimmed by 5 bases and 7 bases, with 12 bases remaining between them. CDR3 protein: CASSRPAGEKLFF. CDR3 in DNA: TGTGCCAGCAGTCGTCCGGCGGGTGAAAAACTGTTTTTT.

The CDR3 is CSAYQETQYF. The CDR3 region has the DNA TGCAGTGCGTACCAAGAGACCCAGTACTTC. V and J are TRBV20-1 and TRBJ2-5; no clear D gene. The V end was cut by 6 bases, the J end by 0 bases, with 2 bases between. In germline, CDR1 is DFQATT, CDR2 SNEGSKA (reference sequence). There are 10 residues in the CDR3.

The V call is TRBV18, the J call TRBJ2-5; 8 bases are a match to TRBD1. V dropped 3 bases and J dropped 7; count of bases not matched to a gene: 7. The CDR3 is 14 amino acids. Germline CDR1 and CDR2: KGHSH and LQKENI. This CDR3 is CASSPVDRVTTQYF. The CDR3 nucleotides read TGTGCCAGCTCACCGGTGGACAGGGTGACGACCCAGTACTTC.

This clone was counted a single time. The chain is built from TRBV2 and TRBJ2-1, with 8 bases identical to TRBD1. V lost 6 bases, J lost 9 bases, and 4 bases stayed unmatched. Germline V gene data show CDR1 as SNHLY and CDR2 as FYNNEI. This CDR3 spans 12 amino acids. Here the CDR3 reads CASRAGGAEQFF. CDR3 nucleotides: TGTGCCAGCAGGGCAGGGGGCGCTGAGCAGTTCTTC.

The count of this clone is one. This sequence joins TRBV4-1 and TRBJ2-1, with a weak D call TRBD1 (6 bases). The CDR3 has 16 residues. Trimming removed 2 bases from V and 2 bases from J, with 13 bases in between. CDR1 is MGHRA, CDR2 YSYEKL, per germline. The CDR3 sequence: CASSQLGGQPYNEQFF. CDR3 bases: TGCGCCAGCAGCCAACTTGGCGGACAGCCCTACAATGAGCAGTTCTTC.

The chain carries TRBV4-2 and TRBJ1-4, with TRBD1 as a possible D gene (5 bases). V was clipped by 3 bases and J by 3 bases, with 8 bases between them. CDR1 and CDR2 (germline): LGHNA, YNFKEQ. The CDR3 is 14 amino acids. CDR3 loop: CASSQQGPNEKLFF. The CDR3 DNA follows: TGTGCCAGCAGCCAGCAGGGTCCTAATGAAAAACTGTTTTTT.

The chain employs TRBV15 and TRBJ2-7; D is possibly TRBD1 (6 bases). CDR3 length: 15 amino acids. Germline-derived CDR1 and CDR2 are LNHNV and YYDKDF (reference sequence). The V gene lost 0 bases and the J gene lost 1 base, with 10 bases spanning the gap. The CDR3 protein is CATSRDLGTSYEQYF. DNA for the CDR3: TGTGCCACCAGCAGAGATCTTGGGACATCCTACGAGCAGTACTTC.

This chain links TRBV7-2 with TRBJ1-1; no clear D gene. Germline CDR1 is SGHTA and CDR2 is FQGNSA. V dropped 5 bases and J dropped 0 bases, with 13 bases sitting between them. The CDR3 runs 15 residues. CDR3 bases: TGTGCCAGCAGCCCCCTAATAGGCATGAACACTGAAGCTTTCTTT. This gives the protein CASSPLIGMNTEAFF.

The J gene is TRBJ1-5, the V gene TRBV5-6; D is uncertain. This CDR3 comprises 13 residues. Deletions cut 0 bases from V and 6 bases from J, with 7 bases between. CDR1 and CDR2 from the germline V gene are SGHDT and YYEEEE. The DNA of the CDR3 is TGTGCCAGCAGCTTGGAGGGTTCTCAGCCCCAGCATTTT. Its protein product is CASSLEGSQPQHF.

The rearrangement uses TRBV23-1 and TRBJ1-3; no clear D. Being an ORF, TRBV23-1 has a function that is uncertain. The CDR3 runs to 16 residues. Trimming stripped 0 bases from V and 4 bases from J, with 13 bases between. Here the CDR3 reads CASSQSLRDGGNTIYF. CDR3 bases: TGCGCCAGCAGTCAATCGCTGAGGGATGGGGGAAACACCATATATTTT.

The chain couples TRBV10-3 to TRBJ2-7; 10 nucleotides line up with TRBD2. The CDR3 is 13 residues long. The germline gives CDR1 ENHRY, CDR2 SYGVKD. The trim removed 10 bases at V and 5 bases at J, leaving 8 bases unmatched. This CDR3 is CATLAGGGNEQYF. The CDR3 nucleotides are TGTGCCACCTTAGCGGGAGGCGGCAACGAGCAGTACTTC.

This chain connects TRBV23-1 to TRBJ1-3; maybe TRBD1 (6 bases). TRBV23-1 is assigned to the ORF class and has an uncertain function. Trimming stripped 0 bases from V and 5 bases from J, with 11 bases between. The CDR3 runs 15 residues. The DNA for the CDR3 is TGCGCCAGCAGTCAATCGAGACAGGTGCGAAACACCATATATTTT. As protein: CASSQSRQVRNTIYF.

This sequence joins TRBV28 and TRBJ1-5; tentative D call: TRBD1 (6 bases). Between the trimmed V and J ends, which lost 7 bases and 5 bases, there was a span of 27 bases. The CDR3 has 18 amino acids. From germline, CDR1 is MDHEN and CDR2 SYDVKM. CDR3 coding DNA: TGTGCCAGCACCCCCCTTGGGGGCACCATAAAGGGCGATCAGCCCCAGCATTTT. It yields the protein CASTPLGGTIKGDQPQHF.